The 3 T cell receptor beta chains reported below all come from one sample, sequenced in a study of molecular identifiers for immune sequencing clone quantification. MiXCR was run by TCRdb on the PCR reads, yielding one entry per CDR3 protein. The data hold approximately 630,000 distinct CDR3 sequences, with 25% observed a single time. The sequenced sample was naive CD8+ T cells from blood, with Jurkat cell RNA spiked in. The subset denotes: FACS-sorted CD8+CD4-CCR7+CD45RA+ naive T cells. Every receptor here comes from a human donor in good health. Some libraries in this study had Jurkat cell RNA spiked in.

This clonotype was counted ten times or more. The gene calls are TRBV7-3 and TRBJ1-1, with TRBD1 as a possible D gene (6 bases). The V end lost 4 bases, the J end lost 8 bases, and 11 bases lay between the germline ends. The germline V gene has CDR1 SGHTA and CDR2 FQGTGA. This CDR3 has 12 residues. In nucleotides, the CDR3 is TGTGCCAGCAGCTCCCAAGGACAGGAAGCTTTCTTT. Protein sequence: CASSSQGQEAFF.

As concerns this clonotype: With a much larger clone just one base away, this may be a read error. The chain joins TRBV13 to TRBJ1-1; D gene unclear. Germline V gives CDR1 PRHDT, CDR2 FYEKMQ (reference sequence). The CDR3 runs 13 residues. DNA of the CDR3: TGTGCCAGCAGCTTGATCACTGTGGCTGAAGCTCTCTTT. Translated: CASSLITVAEALF. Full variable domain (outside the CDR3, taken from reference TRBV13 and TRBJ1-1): AAGVIQSPRHLIKEKRETATLKCYPIPRHDTVYWYQQGPGQDPQFLISFYEKMQSDKGSIPDRFSAQQFSDYHSELNMSSLELGDSALYFCASSLITVAEALFGQGTRLTVV.

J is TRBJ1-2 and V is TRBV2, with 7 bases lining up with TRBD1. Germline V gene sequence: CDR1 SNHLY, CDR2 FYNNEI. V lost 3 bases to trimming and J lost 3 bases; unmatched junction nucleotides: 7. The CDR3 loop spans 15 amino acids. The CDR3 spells CASSDRGGFYYGYTF. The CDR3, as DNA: TGTGCCAGCAGTGACAGGGGGGGATTTTACTATGGCTACACCTTC.